This T cell receptor beta chain was sequenced during a study of shared clonotypes between healthy human individuals. As for the study in general: The study drew on a couple of women and a few men aged 18 to 49 as donors.

The CDR3 spans 15 residues. The V gene lost 4 bases and the J gene lost 5 bases, with 17 bases spanning the gap. Germline assignment: CDR1 SGHNT and CDR2 YYREEE (reference sequence). Clones were sequenced by immunoSEQ multiplex PCR, and TCRdb holds only the in-frame ones, with some missing. The sample lists around 2.1 million clones, approximately 96% occurring once. The study enrolled healthy HIV-negative adults without recent acute infections or vaccinations as donors. The rearrangement links TRBV5-4 to TRBJ2-3; D tentatively reads TRBD1 or TRBD2 (6 bases each). This sequence was found in a man aged 18 to 29 in good health. The sequenced sample was naive CD4+ T cells sorted from blood. Sample subset: CD45RA+ positively selected. The CDR3 spells CASSAPGGRGDTQYF. Written as DNA, the CDR3 is TGTGCCAGCAGCGCCCCTGGGGGGCGCGGAGATACGCAGTATTTT.